One and the same sample provided the 2 T cell receptor beta chains below, sequenced in a study of cytomegalovirus exposure and HLA in healthy donors. PCR employed 60 Vbeta and 13 Jbeta primers. TCRdb's copy holds only in-frame clones and misses some; the assay was immunoSEQ multiplex PCR. Among 110,000 to 150,000 clones listed, around 80% were seen once. Sequencing input: PBMCs. The receptors were sampled from a woman aged 55-75 years in good health and CMV-seropositive.

In this sample, this clone turned up once. The V call is TRBV7-2, the J call TRBJ2-7, with 10 bases fitting TRBD2. CDR3 length: 16 residues. Germline CDR1 reads SGHTA; CDR2 reads FQGNSA. The V segment lost 2 bases and the J segment 3 bases; nucleotides outside the gene matches: 7. The CDR3 reads CASSLTSGEAGYEQYF. In DNA form, the CDR3 reads TGTGCCAGCAGCTTAACTAGCGGGGAGGCTGGCTACGAGCAGTACTTC.

The rearrangement links TRBV11-3 to TRBJ2-3, with 7 nucleotides matching TRBD2. CDR1 is SGHNT, CDR2 YENEEA, per germline. CDR3 length: 13 residues. Trimming cost V 5 bases and J 8 bases; bases outside gene matches: 7. CDR3: CASSPGGTLTQYF. As DNA, the CDR3 is TGTGCCAGCAGCCCCGGGGGGACTCTTACGCAGTATTTT. The whole variable domain, remainder taken from reference TRBV11-3 and TRBJ2-3, is EAGVVQSPRYKIIEKKQPVAFWCNPISGHNTLYWYLQNLGQGPELLIRYENEEAVDDSQLPKDRFSAERLKGVDSTLKIQPAELGDSAVYLCASSPGGTLTQYFGPGTRLTVL.